The source of this T cell receptor (beta chain) is a study of T-cell memory formation after mild COVID-19. In regard to this clonotype: Its antigen is currently unknown.

TCRdb analysed the 5' RACE reads with MiXCR anew, one entry per CDR3 protein. Of roughly 200,000 distinct CDR3 sequences in the sample, 16% were seen once. Findings and caveats of the study: There was a balanced CD4/CD8 profile in clones contracting day 15 to 85, and later expanders leaned CD4+. The study detected some responding clones in pre-infection memory, suggesting cross-reactive memory joined.

The CDR3 sequence is 12 residues long. Trimming removed 7 bases from V and 6 bases from J, with 10 bases in between. V and J are TRBV12-3 or TRBV12-4 and TRBJ2-1; D not resolved. The clonotype comes from an adult woman who had mild COVID-19 (a few samples of this study predate the infection). Cell type and time point are not known. The sequenced sample was PBMCs or a T cell subset sorted from them (not recorded which). CDR3 sequence reads: CASTGSGNEQFF. The CDR3 region has the DNA TGTGCCAGCACAGGTTCGGGCAATGAGCAGTTCTTC.